This T cell receptor (beta chain) comes out of a study of OX40 agonist ivuxolimab in advanced cancers. Across the study: Given to patients was ivuxolimab, an agonistic anti-OX40 (CD134) antibody. Every 2 weeks, patients received ivuxolimab intravenously, dosed at 0.01 to 10 mg/kg. Dose-escalation patients were diagnosed with hepatocellular carcinoma, melanoma, renal cell cancer or head and neck cancer.

The method was immunoSEQ multiplex PCR; TCRdb's version includes in-frame clones alone and lacks a portion of them. Of some 62,000 clones listed, about 83% were seen once; the top ten hold about 9.4%. V was shortened by 0 bases and J by 5 bases, with 7 bases between the two germline ends. The CDR3 runs to 12 residues. In germline, CDR1 is GTSNPN, CDR2 SVGIG (reference sequence). The source material was CD4+ or CD8+ T cells sorted from blood, sampled in a trial of the OX40 agonist ivuxolimab. This chain joins TRBV30 and TRBJ1-1; D call uncertain. This TCR derives from an adult with an advanced solid tumor such as melanoma, head and neck, liver or kidney cancer. DNA of the CDR3: TGTGCCTGGAGTGTTGGGTATACTGAAGCTTTCTTT. This sequence encodes CAWSVGYTEAFF.